The rows below give T cell receptor beta chains drawn from one sample of a study of blood T cell repertoires in COVID-19. Libraries were prepared by immunoSEQ multiplex PCR; TCRdb keeps only in-frame clonotypes and omits some of them. The table includes 210,000 or so clones, under 90% detected once. The specimen was PBMCs or T cells enriched from blood (not recorded which). The receptors were sampled from a woman in her fifties or sixties with acute COVID-19. CDR3s include the opening cysteine and the closing phenylalanine or tryptophan. The D gene is left open where the match is weak. Rows may omit the clone size; those that give it use once, few, many or a size class.

TRBJ2-5 | TRBV5-6 | TRBD2 | . | TGTGCCAGCAGCGTTGCCTTTTATAGCGGGCCGACAGAGGAGACCCAGTACTTC | CASSVAFYSGPTEETQYF
TRBJ2-7 | TRBV2 | . | . | TGTGCCAGCAGGGGGTTCGGACAGTACGAGCAGTACTTC | CASRGFGQYEQYF
TRBJ1-1 | TRBV5-4 | TRBD1 | few | TGTGCCAGCAGCCTACCGACAGGGGCAGTAAACACTGAAGCTTTCTTT | CASSLPTGAVNTEAFF
TRBJ2-4 | TRBV24-1 | TRBD1 | once | TGTGCCACCAGTGAAGGGGGCACCGGGGACATTCAGTACTTC | CATSEGGTGDIQYF
TRBJ1-1 | TRBV7-9 | . | many | TGTGCCAGCAGCTTGGAGGTGAACACTGAAGCTTTCTTT | CASSLEVNTEAFF
TRBJ2-2 | TRBV7-9 | . | . | TGTGCCAGCAGGCCGAGTGCGGGGGCTCTGAACACCGGGGAGCTGTTTTTT | CASRPSAGALNTGELFF
TRBJ2-3 | TRBV6-2/TRBV6-3 | TRBD2 | . | TGTGCCAGCAGTTACTCAAGACTAGCGGGGGGGCCAGATACGCAGTATTTT | CASSYSRLAGGPDTQYF
TRBJ2-7 | TRBV28 | . | once | TGTGCCAGCAGCCAAATGCGGAACTCCTACGAGCAGTACTTC | CASSQMRNSYEQYF
TRBJ2-2 | TRBV5-6 | TRBD2 | . | TGTGCCAGCAGCAAGACTAGCGCGGGTACCGGGGAGCTGTTTTTT | CASSKTSAGTGELFF
TRBJ1-6 | TRBV10-3 | TRBD1 | . | TGTGCCATCAGTGAAAACCCGGGACAGGGTATGTCTCCCCTCCACTTT | CAISENPGQGMSPLHF
TRBJ1-5 | TRBV19 | TRBD1 | . | TGTGCCAGTAGTGAAACACAGGGGAGCAATCAGCCCCAGCATTTT | CASSETQGSNQPQHF
TRBJ1-5 | TRBV6-2/TRBV6-3 | TRBD1 | . | TGTGCCAGCAGCAGCGCCGGGACAGGGTATCAGCCCCAGCATTTT | CASSSAGTGYQPQHF
TRBJ1-5 | TRBV12-3/TRBV12-4 | . | once | TGTGCCAGCAGTTTGGACCAGGGTCAGCCCCAGCATTTT | CASSLDQGQPQHF
TRBJ2-3 | TRBV7-6 | TRBD2 | . | TGTGCCAGCAGCTCGCTAGCGGGAGAACTCGATACGCAGTATTTT | CASSSLAGELDTQYF
TRBJ2-7 | TRBV20-1 | TRBD2 | . | TGCAGTGCTAGTAGCGGGGGGGGCCACTACGAGCAGTACTTC | CSASSGGGHYEQYF
TRBJ1-6 | TRBV7-9 | TRBD1 | . | TGTGCCAGCAGCTCTTACAGGGGTTATAATTCACCCCTCCACTTT | CASSSYRGYNSPLHF